Sequencing of this T cell receptor (beta chain) was carried out in a study of beta chain features in type 1 diabetes. Germline V gives CDR1 SGHRS, CDR2 YFSETQ. The V end lost 2 bases, the J end lost 0 bases, and 12 bases lay between the germline ends. CDR3 length: 16 amino acids. Findings of the study overall: For type 1 diabetes patients, VDJ junctions showed fewer insertions and more deletions. Shorter TCRB CDR3s, moderately but significantly so, marked every one of the four CD4+ subsets in Type 1 diabetes patients.

Reverse transcribing all isolated RNA meant expressed TCRB transcripts were sequenced. Repertoires were generated with immunoSEQ multiplex PCR, while TCRdb's copy carries only in-frame clones and drops some. The profile shows 130,000 to 150,000 clones, about an eighth of them singletons. Points on this clone: Its specificity is unknown.

The sequence was obtained from a man aged 18 to 35 with type 1 diabetes. The chain has TRBV5-1 and TRBJ2-1; D is perhaps TRBD2 (5 bases). Source material: central memory CD4+ T cells from blood. CDR3 protein: CASSLSGVSSYNEQFF. The CDR3 DNA reads as TGCGCCAGCAGCTTATCCGGGGTGAGCTCCTACAATGAGCAGTTCTTC.